What follows is one TCR beta chain and its context. The antigen is unknown. The data stem from a study of siplizumab effects on memory and regulatory T cells. Study results and caveats: Major contributors to the alloresponse seemed to be naive T cells, which also appeared more diverse than memory cells.

This table comes from immunoSEQ multiplex PCR, and its TCRdb copy is limited to in-frame clones, with some not included. The sample has tens of thousands of clones, roughly 93% seen once. This CDR3 spans 16 amino acids. The V gene's germline CDR1 is LGHNT and CDR2 FRNRAP. V lost 6 bases and J lost 1; bases outside the gene matches: 8. The TCR was taken from a human donor in good health. Input material: CD8+ T cells sorted from blood. The rearrangement uses TRBV12-5 and TRBJ2-1; 8 bases fit TRBD1. DNA of the CDR3: TGTGCTAGTGGAGATGGACAGGGCGGTTCCTACAATGAGCAGTTCTTC. Amino acids: CASGDGQGGSYNEQFF. The whole variable domain, filled in from reference TRBV12-5 and TRBJ2-1, reads DARVTQTPRHKVTEMGQEVTMRCQPILGHNTVFWYRQTMMQGLELLAYFRNRAPLDDSGMPKDRFSAEMPDATLATLKIQPSEPRDSAVYFCASGDGQGGSYNEQFFGPGTRLTVL.